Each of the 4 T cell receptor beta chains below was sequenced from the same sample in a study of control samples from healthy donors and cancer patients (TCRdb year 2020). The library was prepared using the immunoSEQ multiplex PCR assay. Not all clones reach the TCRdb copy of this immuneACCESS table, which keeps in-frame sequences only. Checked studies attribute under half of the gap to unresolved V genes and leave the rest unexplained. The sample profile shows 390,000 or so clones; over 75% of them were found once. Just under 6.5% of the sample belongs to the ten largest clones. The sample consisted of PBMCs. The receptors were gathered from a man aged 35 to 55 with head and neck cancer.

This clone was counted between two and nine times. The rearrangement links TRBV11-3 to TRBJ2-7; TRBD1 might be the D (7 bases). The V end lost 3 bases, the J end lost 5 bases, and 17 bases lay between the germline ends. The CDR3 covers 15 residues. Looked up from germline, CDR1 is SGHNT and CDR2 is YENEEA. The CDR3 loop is CASSLASDRVHEQYF. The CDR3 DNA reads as TGTGCCAGCAGCTTGGCTAGCGACAGGGTCCACGAGCAGTACTTC. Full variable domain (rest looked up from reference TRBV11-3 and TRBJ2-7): EAGVVQSPRYKIIEKKQPVAFWCNPISGHNTLYWYLQNLGQGPELLIRYENEEAVDDSQLPKDRFSAERLKGVDSTLKIQPAELGDSAVYLCASSLASDRVHEQYFGPGTRLTVT.

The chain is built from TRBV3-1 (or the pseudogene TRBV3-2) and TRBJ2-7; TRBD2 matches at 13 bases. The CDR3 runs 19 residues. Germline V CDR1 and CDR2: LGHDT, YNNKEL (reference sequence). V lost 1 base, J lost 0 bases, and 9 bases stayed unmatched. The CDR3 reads CASSQGWTSGSFSSYEQYF. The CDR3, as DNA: TGTGCCAGCAGCCAAGGGTGGACTAGCGGGAGCTTCAGCTCCTACGAGCAGTACTTC.

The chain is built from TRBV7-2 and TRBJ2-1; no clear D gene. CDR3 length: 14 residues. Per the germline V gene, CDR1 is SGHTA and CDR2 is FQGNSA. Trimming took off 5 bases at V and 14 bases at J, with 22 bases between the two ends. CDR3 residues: CASSGRPADEVKFF. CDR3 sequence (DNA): TGTGCCAGCAGCGGGCGGCCCGCTGATGAGGTGAAGTTCTTC.

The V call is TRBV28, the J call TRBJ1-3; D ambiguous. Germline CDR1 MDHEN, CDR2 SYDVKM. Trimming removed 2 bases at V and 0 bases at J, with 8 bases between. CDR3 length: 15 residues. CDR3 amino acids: CASSLTGSSGNTIYF. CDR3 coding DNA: TGTGCCAGCAGTTTAACCGGGAGCTCTGGAAACACCATATATTTT.